This entry concerns a single T cell receptor (beta chain). The data stem from a study of blood T cell repertoires in COVID-19. Turning to the study itself: Material from acute and convalescent COVID-19 was sourced from the United States, Italy and Spain. PBMCs, B-cell-depleted T cells, or T cells provided the cDNA or gDNA that made up the material.

How the authors handled the data: Reference gene primer amplification gave estimated nucleated cell counts. The data were produced by immunoSEQ multiplex PCR, yet TCRdb's version contains in-frame clones alone and is incomplete. The V and J calls and clone size come from that table; D and trimming were worked out from the DNA. This table has around 200,000 clones, 65% to 85% appearing once. The V gene's germline CDR1 is SGHTS and CDR2 YDEGEE. Trimming cost V 3 bases and J 1 base, with 21 bases left between them. The CDR3 extends over 18 amino acids. The rearrangement uses TRBV5-8 and TRBJ2-3; no clear D. The TCR was taken from a human donor with acute or convalescent COVID-19. The donor label of this sample is uncertain. Sequencing used peripheral blood. The DNA for the CDR3 is TGTGCCAGCAGCTCCTCCCCAACCGCCTCAGTGGGCACAGATACGCAGTATTTT. Protein sequence: CASSSSPTASVGTDTQYF.